Each of the 10 T cell receptor beta chains below was sequenced from the same sample in a study of glioma-infiltrating T cells (dated by TCRdb to between 2015 and 2016). Sequencing was carried out with an Illumina MiSeq. The iRepertoire nested amplicon-rescue multiplex PCR (arm-PCR) platform was used to amplify TCR alpha and beta CDR3 regions from RNA. TCRdb took the public reads, trimmed them with fastp at Q25, ran MiXCR for clone calling and kept in-frame beta chains. Every CDR3 protein is listed once, alongside the most common genes and DNA of its rows. The sample includes more than 350,000 distinct CDR3 sequences, with about two fifths observed a single time. Around 13% of the sample comes from the top ten. Sequences were obtained from glioma tissue, nonneoplastic brain tissue, or PBMCs (not recorded which). The receptors here all came from a human donor with low-grade glioma or glioblastoma, undergoing nonglioma brain surgery, or in good health (not recorded which).

Remarks on this clonotype: This may come from a read error, since a much larger clone is one base off. The V gene is TRBV27, the J gene TRBJ2-7, with D possibly matching TRBD2 (5 bases). The CDR3 is 15 residues long. Trimming stripped 3 bases from V and 7 bases from J, with 19 bases between. Germline CDR1 reads MNHEY; CDR2 reads SMNVEV (reference sequence). CDR3 sequence (DNA): TGTGCCAGCAGTTTCGAGCTAGAGGGAGTCTCTGAGCAGTACTTC. Protein product: CASSFELEGVSEQYF.

A word on this clonotype: It may be a read error: a sequence one base away is much more abundant. The rearrangement uses TRBV28 and TRBJ1-5; D gene uncertain. Gene TRBJ2-3 matches the end of the DNA better, so the J call may be wrong. Germline V gives CDR1 MDHEN, CDR2 SYDVKM. CDR3 length: 16 residues. The CDR3 spells CASSFIDHHSNQPQYF. In DNA, the CDR3 is TGTGCCAGCAGTTTCATAGACCACCATAGCAATCAGCCCCAGTATTTT.

This clonotype was observed at least ten times. CDR3 in amino acids: CASSPSGRETQYF. The CDR3 DNA follows: TGTGCCAGCAGTCCCTCGGGGCGGGAGACCCAGTACTTC. The J gene is TRBJ2-5, the V gene TRBV27, with D perhaps assigned TRBD1 or TRBD2 (5 bases each). Germline V gene data show CDR1 as MNHEY and CDR2 as SMNVEV (reference sequence). V lost 5 bases and J lost 5, with 12 bases in between. The CDR3 extends over 13 amino acids.

A remark on this clonotype: A clone one base away is much larger, so this may be a read error. The chain couples TRBV27 to TRBJ1-4; D ambiguous. There are 15 residues in the CDR3. CDR1 is MNHEY and CDR2 is SMNVEV in the germline V gene (reference sequence). Deletions cut 4 bases from V and 8 bases from J, with 17 bases between. Here the CDR3 DNA reads TGTGCCAGCAGTTCCCACAGTGGTCCTGCGGAAAAACTGTTTTTT. Protein: CASSSHSGPAEKLFF.

This clonotype showed up just a few times. The chain carries TRBV5-4 and TRBJ2-4, with D possibly being TRBD2 (6 bases). This CDR3 region has 14 residues. Trimming removed 0 bases from V and 8 bases from J, with 12 bases in between. In germline, CDR1 is SGHNT, CDR2 YYREEE (reference sequence). The CDR3, as DNA: TGTGCCAGCAGCTTGGGAGGTTCGGGAGACATTCAGTACTTC. This codes for CASSLGGSGDIQYF.

This clonotype was detected ten times or more. The chain has TRBV6-2 or TRBV6-3 and TRBJ2-7; 9 bases fit TRBD1. Germline V gives CDR1 MNHEY, CDR2 SVGEGT. The CDR3 has 14 amino acids. The V segment lost 2 bases and the J segment 9 bases; nucleotides outside the gene matches: 8. As DNA, the CDR3 is TGTGCCAGCAGTTACGTGGGACAGGGTGAGGGGCAGTACTTC. It codes for CASSYVGQGEGQYF.

This clonotype was detected a few times. V gene TRBV6-5 combines with J gene TRBJ2-7; TRBD1 is a possible D gene (6 bases). The CDR3 sequence is 13 residues long. The germline V and J ends were trimmed by 3 bases and 6 bases, with 12 bases remaining between them. Germline V gene data show CDR1 as MNHEY and CDR2 as SVGAGI. The CDR3: CASSYTGLSEQYF. For the CDR3, the DNA is TGTGCCAGCAGTTATACAGGGCTCAGCGAGCAGTACTTC.

V gene TRBV20-1 combines with J gene TRBJ1-6; the D is unclear. Between the trimmed V and J ends, which lost 0 bases and 7 bases, there was a span of 10 bases. CDR3 length: 14 amino acids. Per the germline V gene, CDR1 is DFQATT and CDR2 is SNEGSKA (reference sequence). CDR3 coding DNA: TGCAGTGCTAGAGATCGGGCAGTGAATTCACCCCTCCACTTT. It yields the protein CSARDRAVNSPLHF.

This clonotype was detected a few times. The gene calls are TRBV7-9 and TRBJ2-7, with TRBD1 as a possible D gene (6 bases). Trimming removed 0 bases at V and 5 bases at J, with 14 bases between. Germline lookup yields CDR1 SEHNR and CDR2 FQNEAQ (reference sequence). CDR3 length: 15 amino acids. CDR3 in amino acids: CASSLALQGRHEQYF. For the CDR3, the DNA is TGTGCCAGCAGCTTAGCGTTGCAGGGGCGGCACGAGCAGTACTTC.

V is TRBV12-3 or TRBV12-4 and J is TRBJ1-1; D gene ambiguous. This CDR3 is built from 16 residues. V was pared by 2 bases and J by 1 base, with 14 bases between. The CDR3 spells CASSLISVGWNTEAFF. The CDR3, as DNA: TGTGCCAGCAGTTTAATCTCCGTGGGGTGGAACACTGAAGCTTTCTTT.